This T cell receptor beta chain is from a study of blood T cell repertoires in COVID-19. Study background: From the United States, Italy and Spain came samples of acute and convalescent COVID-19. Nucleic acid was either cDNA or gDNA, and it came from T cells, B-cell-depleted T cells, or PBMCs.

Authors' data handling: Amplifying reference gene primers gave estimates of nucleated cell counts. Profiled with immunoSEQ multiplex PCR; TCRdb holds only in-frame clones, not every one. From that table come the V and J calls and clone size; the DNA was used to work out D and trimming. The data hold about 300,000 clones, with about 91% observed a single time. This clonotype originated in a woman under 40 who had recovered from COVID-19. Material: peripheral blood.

The DNA of the CDR3 is TGTGCCACCGAGGGGGATACTGGAAACACCATATATTTT. This gives the protein CATEGDTGNTIYF. The chain has TRBV6-6 and TRBJ1-3, with D possibly TRBD1 on 6 matching bases. Looked up from germline, CDR1 is MNHNY and CDR2 is SVGAGI (reference sequence). There are 13 residues in the CDR3. The germline V and J ends were trimmed by 10 bases and 2 bases, with 12 bases remaining between them.